The entry that follows covers one T cell receptor (beta chain) sequence. First-strand cDNA relied on TRAV- and TRBV-specific primers spanning alpha and beta chains. A constant-region primer paired with the V-primer adapter amplified TCRs over about 19 PCR cycles. MiXCR, run by TCRdb on the reads, gives a single entry per CDR3 protein. The sample lists roughly 17,000 distinct CDR3 sequences, approximately 63% occurring once. This sample is part of a study of low-dose radiotherapy and immunotherapy resistance in tumors. About the study: Per fraction, Cohort 1 was given 0.5 Gy every 2 weeks, for a total of 6.5 Gy. Aspirin was taken orally at 300 mg daily by patients, and this continued for four cycles from cycle 1 day 1.

Along with nivolumab and ipilimumab, donors received aspirin, low-dose cyclophosphamide and low-dose radiotherapy. Germline CDR1 MDHEN, CDR2 SYDVKM. V was pared by 4 bases and J by 6 bases, with 11 bases between. There are 13 residues in the CDR3. This sequence was found in a human donor with advanced metastatic prostate, ovarian, gallbladder or colorectal cancer (not recorded which). This table probably holds off-target reads from a library built for another chain. The V gene is TRBV28, the J gene TRBJ2-3; D call uncertain. CDR3 protein: CASSSRQRDTQYF. The CDR3 nucleotides read TGTGCCAGCAGTTCACGTCAGAGGGATACGCAGTATTTT.